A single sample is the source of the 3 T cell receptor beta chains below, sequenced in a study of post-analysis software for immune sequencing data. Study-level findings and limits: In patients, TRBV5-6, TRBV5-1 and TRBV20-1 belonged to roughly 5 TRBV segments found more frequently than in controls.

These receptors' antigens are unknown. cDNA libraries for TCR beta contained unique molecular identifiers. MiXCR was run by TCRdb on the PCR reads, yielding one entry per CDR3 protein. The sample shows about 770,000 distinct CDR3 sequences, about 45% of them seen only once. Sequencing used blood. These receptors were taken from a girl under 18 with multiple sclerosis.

CDR3 bases: TGTGCCAGCAGCTTAAACACAGGGGCCTCCTACGAGCAGTACTTC. It codes for CASSLNTGASYEQYF. The rearrangement joins TRBV11-2 to TRBJ2-7, with 7 bases matching TRBD1. The CDR3 extends over 15 amino acids. Germline loops: CDR1 SGHAT, CDR2 FQNNGV. V shed 2 bases and J 0 bases; nucleotides not matched to a gene: 4.

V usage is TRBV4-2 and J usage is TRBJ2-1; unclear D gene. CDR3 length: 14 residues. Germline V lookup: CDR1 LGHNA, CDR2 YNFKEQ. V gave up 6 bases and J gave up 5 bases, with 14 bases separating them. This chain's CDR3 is CASSSTDFDNEQFF. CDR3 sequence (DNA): TGTGCCAGCAGTTCAACAGATTTTGACAATGAGCAGTTCTTC.

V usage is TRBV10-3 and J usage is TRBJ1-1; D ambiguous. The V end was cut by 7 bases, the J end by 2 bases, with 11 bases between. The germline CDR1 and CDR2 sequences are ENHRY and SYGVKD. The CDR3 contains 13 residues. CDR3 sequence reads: CAIIGDRNTEAFF. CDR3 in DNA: TGTGCCATCATCGGAGACCGTAACACTGAAGCTTTCTTT.